This passage covers 7 T cell receptor beta chains from one sample sequenced in a study of shared clonotypes between healthy human individuals. The repertoire was sequenced with immunoSEQ multiplex PCR; TCRdb's copy has only in-frame clones and lacks some. This sample has 1,500,000 or so clones, with around 97% found just once. The specimen was naive CD4+ T cells sorted from blood. Specified subset: CD45RA+ positively selected. These receptors originate from a man younger than 45 in good health.

In the case of this clone: Other DNA sequences in this sample translate to the same CDR3. V gene TRBV18 combines with J gene TRBJ1-1; D may be TRBD1 (5 bases). V gave up 3 bases and J gave up 1 base, with 9 bases separating them. CDR1 is KGHSH and CDR2 is LQKENI in the germline V gene. This CDR3 is built from 14 residues. CDR3 loop: CASSPLGGNTEAFF. CDR3 coding DNA: TGTGCCAGCTCACCCCTTGGGGGGAACACTGAAGCTTTCTTT.

This chain connects TRBV25-1 to TRBJ2-1, with 9 bases matching TRBD1. The CDR3 length is 14 residues. The V and J ends lost 8 bases and 7 bases, in that order; junction bases with no gene match: 9. Germline loops: CDR1 MGHDK, CDR2 SYGVNS. The CDR3 coding sequence is TGTGCCAGCTCCGGGACAGGGAAACTTAATGAGCAGTTCTTC. The encoded protein is CASSGTGKLNEQFF.

This clone was detected once. The junction and the germline gene differ at one end; a read error may be behind it. This chain connects TRBV7-7 to TRBJ2-5; D is perhaps TRBD2 (6 bases). This CDR3 has 18 amino acids. Per germline, CDR1 SSHAT and CDR2 FNYEAQ (reference sequence). CDR3 sequence reads: CASSSLLARGNWGETQYF. DNA for the CDR3: TGTGCTAGCAGCTCGCTCCTTGCTCGGGGGAACTGGGGAGAGACCCAGTACTTC.

The chain links TRBV4-1 to TRBJ2-7, with TRBD2 as a possible D gene (6 bases). Germline V gives CDR1 MGHRA, CDR2 YSYEKL. There are 15 residues in the CDR3. Trimming shortened V by 0 bases and J by 6 bases, and 15 bases separated the two germline ends. The CDR3 nucleotides are TGCGCCAGCAGCCAAGATGACTATGTCGGGAGCGAGCAGTACTTC. This sequence encodes CASSQDDYVGSEQYF.

The chain combines TRBV9 with TRBJ2-5; TRBD1 matches 7 bases. Germline trimming cut 1 base from V and 3 bases from J; bases unmatched to any gene: 6. This CDR3 contains 15 residues. The V gene's germline CDR1 is SGDLS and CDR2 YYNGEE. The CDR3 region has the DNA TGTGCCAGCAGCGTACAAAGTCAGGGGGAAGAGACCCAGTACTTC. As protein: CASSVQSQGEETQYF. The whole variable domain, remainder taken from reference TRBV9 and TRBJ2-5, is DSGVTQTPKHLITATGQRVTLRCSPRSGDLSVYWYQQSLDQGLQFLIQYYNGEERAKGNILERFSAQQFPDLHSELNLSSLELGDSALYFCASSVQSQGEETQYFGPGTRLLVL.

The chain carries TRBV5-1 and TRBJ1-1, with D unresolved. V was clipped by 0 bases and J by 1 base, with 10 bases between them. In germline, CDR1 is SGHRS, CDR2 YFSETQ. The CDR3 extends over 15 amino acids. CDR3 protein: CASSLVRMRNTEAFF. The CDR3 DNA reads TGCGCCAGCAGCTTGGTTAGGATGAGGAACACTGAAGCTTTCTTT.

This clone has a single count. The chain has TRBV6-1 and TRBJ1-1; no definite D call. The ends were cut back, 2 bases at V and 3 bases at J, with 10 bases in the middle. Germline lookup yields CDR1 MNHNS and CDR2 SASEGT. The CDR3 contains 14 residues. The CDR3 spells CASSEISSHTEAFF. CDR3 nucleotide sequence: TGTGCCAGCAGTGAAATTAGCAGCCACACTGAAGCTTTCTTT.